This T cell receptor beta chain appears in the sequencing data of a study of identical twins listed by TCRdb under 2016. For the wider study: The study deep-sequenced TCR alpha and beta repertoires from monozygotic twins, unrelated adults of various ages and cord blood to test whether fetal clonotypes persist. To rule out contamination, replicate twin experiments were performed at different times with different library preparation protocols. The study at large found these results: Zero-insertion analyses could be partly confounded by invariant T cells such as MAIT and iNKT, though diverse VJ usage argued against such confounding for most clonotypes. A weaker excess of twin sharing was found in beta out-of-frame sequences because the signal-to-noise ratio was lowered by fewer shared sequences. Because the same donors could not be followed over many years, conclusions were based on cross-sectional statistical analysis. Out-of-frame TCR alpha sequences shared between twins showed an excess of low generation-probability sequences compared with coincidental sharing between unrelated individuals. In monozygotic twins, out-of-frame TCR alpha sharing was systematically underestimated by recombination models, although the models agreed with sharing between unrelated individuals. Fewer insertions were carried by abundant cord blood beta clonotypes; a weaker similar trend was observed in young adult naive repertoires, while no such trend was observed in memory repertoires.

This clonotype was seen at least ten times. No cognate antigen has been identified for it. Base qualities are not provided; no much larger clone lies one nucleotide away. Only healthy Caucasian donors were included. The twin cohort consisted of three pairs of female monozygotic twins, all aged roughly 18 to 30 years. Peripheral blood mononuclear cells were the source from which RNA for the TCR libraries was isolated. To prepare the library, 5' RACE was applied. Instrument used: Illumina HiSeq 2000. Template switching introduced a universal primer binding site; the final cDNA contained a unique molecular identifier, enabling accurate counting of TCR cDNA molecules. Specific primers in the conserved constant-segment region were used to synthesize first-strand cDNA for TCR alpha and beta chains. Each cDNA library was double barcoded, with a SMART-Mk sample barcode plus Illumina barcodes, to control for contamination. Two successive PCR steps introduced TruSeq adapter sequences along with Illumina sample barcodes. The TCR alpha and beta cDNA libraries were sequenced on the Illumina HiSeq platform using custom primers. From the authors' description of their analysis: MiGEC processed the raw reads to extract unique molecular identifiers, while MiXCR was used to determine the CDR3 positions. Recombination models were inferred per individual with the repgenHMM and IGoR tools using an EM algorithm. Shared clonotype analysis was performed with the tcR package in R, normalizing sharing by the product of cloneset sizes. To study raw recombination free of thymic and clonal selection effects, out-of-frame nonproductive sequences were analyzed. TCRdb passed the public sequencing reads through fastp at Q25 and MiXCR, retaining productive beta sequences. When rows share a CDR3 protein, they turn into one entry using the most common DNA and genes. Clone size and V and J calls follow TCRdb, not the original study. The sample table shows around 570,000 distinct CDR3 sequences, and roughly 9.5% are seen once. Of the sample, 2.5% to 3.5% falls within the top ten clones.

The CDR3 runs 19 amino acids, cysteine and phenylalanine included. Here the CDR3 DNA is all that survives: 57 bases in frame from base 1. V is cut back by 4 bases and J by 4 bases, with 16 bases in the junction unmatched. The germline V gene gives CDR1 as SGHRS and CDR2 as YFSETQ. This same sample was also part of a study on yellow fever vaccine responses in identical twins. The second study's authors report: According to the authors, in identical twins the way T cells responded to vaccination appeared partly convergent and partly personalized. The study precisely tracked vaccine-responding T cell clones in identical twins.

The chain couples TRBV5-1 to TRBJ2-1; 11 bases in the middle match TRBD1. The TCR comes from a woman younger than 35 in good health. Sample: PBMCs. The CDR3 has the sequence CASSRNWQPGQGEYNEQFF. The sequence in DNA is TGCGCCAGCAGCCGAAACTGGCAACCGGGACAGGGGGAGTACAATGAGCAGTTCTTC.